This T cell receptor (beta chain) was sequenced during a study of cytomegalovirus exposure and HLA in healthy donors. Sequenced by immunoSEQ multiplex PCR; TCRdb stores in-frame clones only, minus some. This table holds some 130,000 clones, just under 85% found once. Turning to this clone: Its antigen is unidentified.

While the first cohort had 500 to 700 subjects, the donors belonged to the separate validation cohort of roughly 130 subjects. Study results and limitations: It was reported that the classifier diagnosed cytomegalovirus status with high specificity and sensitivity in both the original and validation cohorts.

Material: PBMCs. The source of this sequence is a young man in good health and CMV-seropositive.

CDR3 loop: CASSTATSGKWSGELFF. DNA for the CDR3: TGCGCCAGCAGCACCGCGACTAGCGGGAAGTGGTCCGGGGAGCTGTTTTTT. The chain joins TRBV5-1 to TRBJ2-2; 11 bases are shared with TRBD2. This CDR3 has 17 residues. The germline V gene encodes CDR1 SGHRS and CDR2 YFSETQ. The junction had 11 bases not matched to a gene; V was cut back by 4 bases and J by 6 bases.